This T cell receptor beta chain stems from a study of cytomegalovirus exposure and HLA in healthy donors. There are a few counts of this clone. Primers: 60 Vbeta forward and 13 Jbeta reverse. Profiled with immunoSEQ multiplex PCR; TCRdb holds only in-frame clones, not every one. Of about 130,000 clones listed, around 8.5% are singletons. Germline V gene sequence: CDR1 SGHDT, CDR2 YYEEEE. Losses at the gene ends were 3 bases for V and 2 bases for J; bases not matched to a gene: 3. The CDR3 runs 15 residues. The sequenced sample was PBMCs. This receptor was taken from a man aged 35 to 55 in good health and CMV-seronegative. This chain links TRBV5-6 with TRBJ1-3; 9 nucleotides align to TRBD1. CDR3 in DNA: TGTGCCAGCAGCTGGGACAGGGTAACTGGAAACACCATATATTTT. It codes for CASSWDRVTGNTIYF.